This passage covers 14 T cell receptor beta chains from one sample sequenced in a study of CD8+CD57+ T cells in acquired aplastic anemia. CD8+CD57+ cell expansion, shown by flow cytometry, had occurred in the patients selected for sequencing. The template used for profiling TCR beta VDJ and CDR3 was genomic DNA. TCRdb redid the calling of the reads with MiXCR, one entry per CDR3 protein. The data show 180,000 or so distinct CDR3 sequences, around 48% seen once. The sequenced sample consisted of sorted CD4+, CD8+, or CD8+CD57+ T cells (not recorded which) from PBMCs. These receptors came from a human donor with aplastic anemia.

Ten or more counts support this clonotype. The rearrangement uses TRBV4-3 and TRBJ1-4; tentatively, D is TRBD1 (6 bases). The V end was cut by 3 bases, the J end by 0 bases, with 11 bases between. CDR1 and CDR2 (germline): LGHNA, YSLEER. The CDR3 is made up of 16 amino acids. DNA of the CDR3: TGCGCCAGCAGCCACGAGGGGGTTTCAACTAATGAAAAACTGTTTTTT. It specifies CASSHEGVSTNEKLFF.

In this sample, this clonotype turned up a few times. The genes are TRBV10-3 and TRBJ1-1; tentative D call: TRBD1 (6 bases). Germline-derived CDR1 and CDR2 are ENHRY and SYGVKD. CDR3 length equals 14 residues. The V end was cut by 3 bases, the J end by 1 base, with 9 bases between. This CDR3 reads CAISDRGRNTEAFF. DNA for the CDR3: TGTGCCATCAGTGATAGGGGGAGGAACACTGAAGCTTTCTTT.

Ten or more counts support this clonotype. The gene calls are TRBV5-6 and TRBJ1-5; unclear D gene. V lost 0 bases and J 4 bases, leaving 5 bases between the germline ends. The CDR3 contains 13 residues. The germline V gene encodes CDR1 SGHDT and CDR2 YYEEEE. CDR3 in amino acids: CASSLGANQPQHF. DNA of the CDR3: TGTGCCAGCAGCTTGGGTGCGAATCAGCCCCAGCATTTT.

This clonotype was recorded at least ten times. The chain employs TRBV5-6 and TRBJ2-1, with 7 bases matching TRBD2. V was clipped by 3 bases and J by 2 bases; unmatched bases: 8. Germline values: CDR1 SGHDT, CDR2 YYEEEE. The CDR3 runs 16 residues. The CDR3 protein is CASSYLAASPYNEQFF. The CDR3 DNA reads TGTGCCAGCAGCTACCTAGCGGCTAGCCCCTACAATGAGCAGTTCTTC.

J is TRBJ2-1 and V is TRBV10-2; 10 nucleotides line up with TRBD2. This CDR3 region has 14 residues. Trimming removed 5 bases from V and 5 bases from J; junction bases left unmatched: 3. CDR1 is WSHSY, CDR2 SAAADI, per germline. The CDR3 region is CASSTSGANNEQFF. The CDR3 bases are TGCGCCAGCAGTACTAGCGGGGCCAACAATGAGCAGTTCTTC.

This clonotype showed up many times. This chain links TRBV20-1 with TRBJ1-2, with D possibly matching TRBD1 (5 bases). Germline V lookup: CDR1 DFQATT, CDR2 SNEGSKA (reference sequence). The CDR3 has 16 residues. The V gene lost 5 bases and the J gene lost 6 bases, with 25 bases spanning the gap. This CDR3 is CSASGAPPNLLDGYTF. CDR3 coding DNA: TGCAGTGCTTCCGGGGCACCGCCAAATCTTTTGGATGGCTACACCTTC.

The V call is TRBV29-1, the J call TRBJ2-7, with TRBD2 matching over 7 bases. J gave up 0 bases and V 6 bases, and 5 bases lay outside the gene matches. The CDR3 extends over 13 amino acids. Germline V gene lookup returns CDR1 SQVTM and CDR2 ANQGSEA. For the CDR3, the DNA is TGCAGCGTGGGGCCTAGCGGCTCCTACGAGCAGTACTTC. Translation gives CSVGPSGSYEQYF.

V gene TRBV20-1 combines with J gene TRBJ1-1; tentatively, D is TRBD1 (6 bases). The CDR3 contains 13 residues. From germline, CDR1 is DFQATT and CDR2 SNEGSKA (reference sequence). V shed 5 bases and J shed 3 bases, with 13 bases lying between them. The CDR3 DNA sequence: TGCAGTGCTGGGGGGCCCCCGGACACTGAAGCTTTCTTT. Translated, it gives CSAGGPPDTEAFF.

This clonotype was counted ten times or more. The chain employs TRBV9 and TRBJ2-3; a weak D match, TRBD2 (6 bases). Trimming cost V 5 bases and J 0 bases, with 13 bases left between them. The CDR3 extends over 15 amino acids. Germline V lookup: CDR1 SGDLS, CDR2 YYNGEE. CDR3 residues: CASSLLASSTDTQYF. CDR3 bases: TGTGCCAGCAGTCTTCTAGCGAGTAGCACAGATACGCAGTATTTT.

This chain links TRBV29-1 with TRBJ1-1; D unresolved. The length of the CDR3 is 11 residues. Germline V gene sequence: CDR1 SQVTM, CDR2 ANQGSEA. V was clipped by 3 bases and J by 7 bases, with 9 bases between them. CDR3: CSVDPGVEAFF. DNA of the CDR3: TGCAGCGTTGATCCGGGCGTTGAAGCTTTCTTT.

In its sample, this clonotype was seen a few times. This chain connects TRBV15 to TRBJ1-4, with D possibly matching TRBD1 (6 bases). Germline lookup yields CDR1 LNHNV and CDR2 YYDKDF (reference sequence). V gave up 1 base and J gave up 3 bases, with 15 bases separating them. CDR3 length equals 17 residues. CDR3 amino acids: CATSRVGVGAPNEKLFF. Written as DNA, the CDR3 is TGTGCCACCAGCAGAGTGGGGGTGGGGGCCCCTAATGAAAAACTGTTTTTT.

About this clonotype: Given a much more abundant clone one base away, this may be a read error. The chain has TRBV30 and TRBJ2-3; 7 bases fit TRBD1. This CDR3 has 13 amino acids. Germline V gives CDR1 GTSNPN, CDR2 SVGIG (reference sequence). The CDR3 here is CAWIRDGTDTHYF. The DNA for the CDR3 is TGTGCCTGGATACGGGACGGGACAGATACGCATTATTTT. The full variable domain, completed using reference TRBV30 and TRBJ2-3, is SQTIHQWPATLVQPVGSPLSLECTVEGTSNPNLYWYRQAAGRGLQLLFYSVGIGQISSEVPQNLSASRPQDRQFILSSKKLLLSDSGFYLCAWIRDGTDTHYFGPGTRLTVL.

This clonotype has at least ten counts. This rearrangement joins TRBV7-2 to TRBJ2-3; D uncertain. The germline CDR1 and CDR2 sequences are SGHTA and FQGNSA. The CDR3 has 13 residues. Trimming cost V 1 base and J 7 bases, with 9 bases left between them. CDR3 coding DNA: TGTGCCAGCAGCTTAGGCAGGCGAAATACGCAGTATTTT. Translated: CASSLGRRNTQYF. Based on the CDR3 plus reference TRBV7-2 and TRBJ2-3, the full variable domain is GAGVSQSPSNKVTEKGKDVELRCDPISGHTALYWYRQSLGQGLEFLIYFQGNSAPDKSGLPSDRFSAERTGGSVSTLTIQRTQQEDSAVYLCASSLGRRNTQYFGPGTRLTVL.

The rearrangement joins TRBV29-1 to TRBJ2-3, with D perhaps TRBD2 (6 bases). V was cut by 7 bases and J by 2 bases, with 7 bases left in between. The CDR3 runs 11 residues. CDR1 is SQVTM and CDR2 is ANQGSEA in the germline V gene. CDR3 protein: CSGGTTDTQYF. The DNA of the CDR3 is TGCAGCGGCGGGACCACAGATACGCAGTATTTT.